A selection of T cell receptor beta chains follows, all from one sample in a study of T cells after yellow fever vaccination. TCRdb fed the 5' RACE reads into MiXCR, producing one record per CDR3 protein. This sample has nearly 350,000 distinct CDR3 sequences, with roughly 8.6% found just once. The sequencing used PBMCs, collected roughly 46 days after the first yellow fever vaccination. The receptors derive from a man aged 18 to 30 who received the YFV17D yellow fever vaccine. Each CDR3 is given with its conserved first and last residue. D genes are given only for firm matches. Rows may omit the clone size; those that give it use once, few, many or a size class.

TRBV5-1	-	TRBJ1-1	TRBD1	CASSLLPTGTGNTEAFF	TGCGCCAGCAGCTTGCTGCCGACCGGGACAGGGAACACTGAAGCTTTCTTT
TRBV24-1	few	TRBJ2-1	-	CATSKDISSYNEQFF	TGTGCCACCAGTAAGGACATTTCCTCCTACAATGAGCAGTTCTTC
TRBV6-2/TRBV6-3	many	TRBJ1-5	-	CASSYGNRNQPQHF	TGTGCCAGCAGTTACGGGAATCGCAATCAGCCCCAGCATTTT
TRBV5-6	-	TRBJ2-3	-	CASSPAADTQYF	TGTGCCAGCAGCCCGGCGGCAGATACGCAGTATTTT
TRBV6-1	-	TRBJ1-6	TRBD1	CASRHHDRENSPLHF	TGTGCCAGCAGGCACCACGACAGGGAAAATTCACCCCTCCACTTT
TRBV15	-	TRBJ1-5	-	CATSREGDTISNQPQHF	TGTGCCACCAGCAGAGAGGGGGACACGATAAGCAATCAGCCCCAGCATTTT
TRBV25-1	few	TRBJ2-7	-	CASSESPTTQGLVYEQYF	TGTGCCAGCAGTGAATCCCCAACAACGCAGGGTTTAGTGTACGAGCAGTACTTC
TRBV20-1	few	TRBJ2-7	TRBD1	CSATRTDRGYYEQYF	TGCAGTGCTACCCGAACCGACAGGGGTTACTACGAGCAGTACTTC
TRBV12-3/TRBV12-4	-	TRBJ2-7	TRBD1	CASSSGTVLGNYEQYF	TGTGCCAGCAGCTCCGGGACAGTGTTAGGTAACTACGAGCAGTACTTC
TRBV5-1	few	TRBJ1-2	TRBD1	CASRQGQPLDYGYTF	TGCGCCAGCAGGCAGGGACAGCCCCTCGACTATGGCTACACCTTC
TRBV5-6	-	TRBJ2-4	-	CASSPPTGNIQYF	TGTGCCAGCAGTCCCCCGACGGGAAACATTCAGTACTTC
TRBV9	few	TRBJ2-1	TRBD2	CASSTGTTSSYNEQFF	TGTGCCAGCAGCACCGGGACTACGAGCTCCTACAATGAGCAGTTCTTC
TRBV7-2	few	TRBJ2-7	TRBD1	CASSLNGRGQGEQYF	TGTGCCAGCAGTCTCAACGGCAGGGGGCAGGGGGAGCAGTACTTC
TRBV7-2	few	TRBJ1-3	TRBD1	CASSPGQGVGGNTIYF	TGTGCCAGCAGCCCAGGACAGGGGGTCGGAGGAAACACCATATATTTT
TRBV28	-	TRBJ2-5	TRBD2	CASRFLAGVETQYF	TGTGCCAGCAGGTTTCTAGCGGGGGTAGAGACCCAGTACTTC
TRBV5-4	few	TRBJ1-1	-	CASSPGGAEGTEAFF	TGTGCCAGCAGCCCCGGGGGGGCGGAGGGCACTGAAGCTTTCTTT
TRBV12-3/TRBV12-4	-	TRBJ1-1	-	CARPQGKTEAFF	TGTGCCAGGCCCCAGGGGAAAACTGAAGCTTTCTTT
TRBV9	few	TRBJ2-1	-	CASSALKDEQFF	TGTGCCAGCAGCGCGCTCAAGGATGAGCAGTTCTTC
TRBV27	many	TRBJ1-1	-	CASGALGPSGAFF	TGTGCCAGCGGGGCCCTAGGACCGTCTGGGGCTTTCTTT
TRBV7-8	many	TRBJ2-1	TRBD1	CASSPVGTGNHNEQFF	TGTGCCAGCAGCCCGGTCGGGACAGGGAACCACAATGAGCAGTTCTTC
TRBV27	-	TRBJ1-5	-	CASSLSPGPNQPQHF	TGTGCCAGCAGTTTAAGTCCTGGACCCAATCAGCCCCAGCATTTT
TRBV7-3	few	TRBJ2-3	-	CASSLGTSNTDTQYF	TGTGCCAGCAGCCTCGGGACTTCCAACACAGATACGCAGTATTTT
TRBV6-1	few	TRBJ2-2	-	CASSRGLSTGELFF	TGTGCCAGCAGTCGAGGCCTCAGCACCGGGGAGCTGTTTTTT
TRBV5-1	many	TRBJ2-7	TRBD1	CASSFGQGSSYEQYF	TGCGCCAGCAGCTTTGGACAGGGGTCTTCCTACGAGCAGTACTTC
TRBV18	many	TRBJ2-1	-	CASSPGDGGASYNEQFF	TGTGCCAGCTCACCAGGGGACGGAGGGGCCTCCTACAATGAGCAGTTCTTC
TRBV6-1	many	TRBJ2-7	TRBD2	CASILAGFYEQYF	TGTGCCAGCATCCTAGCGGGGTTCTACGAGCAGTACTTC
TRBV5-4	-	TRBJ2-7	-	CASSFTGGNEQYF	TGTGCCAGCAGCTTTACCGGGGGCAACGAGCAGTACTTC
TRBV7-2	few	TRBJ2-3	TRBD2	CASSPGGGGGADTQYF	TGTGCCAGCAGCCCCGGGGGGGGTGGGGGCGCAGATACGCAGTATTTT
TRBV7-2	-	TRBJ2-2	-	CASSLLLGPLNTGELFF	TGTGCCAGCAGCTTATTATTGGGACCGTTGAACACCGGGGAGCTGTTTTTT
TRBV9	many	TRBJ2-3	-	CASSVAASPDTQYF	TGTGCCAGCAGCGTAGCGGCCAGCCCAGATACGCAGTATTTT
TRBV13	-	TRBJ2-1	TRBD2	CASSLEAGGENEQFF	TGTGCCAGCAGCTTAGAAGCGGGGGGGGAAAATGAGCAGTTCTTC
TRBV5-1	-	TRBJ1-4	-	CASSLDMGLGKEKLFF	TGCGCCAGCAGCTTGGATATGGGCCTTGGGAAGGAAAAACTGTTTTTT
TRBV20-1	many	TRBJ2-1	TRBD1	CSAARQGRDEQFF	TGCAGTGCTGCGCGACAGGGGCGGGATGAGCAGTTCTTC
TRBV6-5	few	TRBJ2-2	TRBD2	CASSSPGSGGLTGELFF	TGTGCCAGCAGTTCCCCGGGTAGCGGGGGCCTCACCGGGGAGCTGTTTTTT
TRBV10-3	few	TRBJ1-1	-	CAIGRGPTPATEAFF	TGTGCCATCGGGAGGGGACCAACACCGGCCACTGAAGCTTTCTTT
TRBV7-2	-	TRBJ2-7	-	CASSLATETYEQYF	TGTGCCAGCAGCTTAGCGACCGAAACCTACGAGCAGTACTTC
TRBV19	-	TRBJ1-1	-	CASSIGGVFGTEAFF	TGTGCCAGTAGTATCGGGGGGGTATTTGGCACTGAAGCTTTCTTT
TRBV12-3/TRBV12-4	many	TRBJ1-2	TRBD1	CASRLGQGDISYTF	TGTGCCAGCAGACTGGGACAGGGGGATATTAGCTACACCTTC
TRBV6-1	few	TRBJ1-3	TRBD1	CASSRQGARGNTIYF	TGTGCCAGCAGCCGCCAGGGGGCGCGTGGAAACACCATATATTTT